This passage covers 18 T cell receptor beta chains from one sample sequenced in a study of blood T cell repertoires in COVID-19. Only in-frame clones appear in the TCRdb table, and some are missing; sequencing was by immunoSEQ multiplex PCR. Seen here are roughly 300,000 clones, around 90% observed once, and the top ten hold 2% to 2.5%. Sequencing input: PBMCs or T cells enriched from blood (not recorded which). The receptors here all came from a woman aged 35 to 49 with acute COVID-19.

In DNA form, the CDR3 reads TGCGCCAGCAGCCAAGGCCAGGGGATAATCTACGAGCAGTACTTC. This encodes CASSQGQGIIYEQYF. The chain couples TRBV4-3 to TRBJ2-7; tentative D call: TRBD1 (6 bases). V was pared by 1 base and J by 3 bases, with 13 bases between. Germline assignment: CDR1 LGHNA and CDR2 YSLEER. The CDR3 is made up of 15 amino acids.

The V and J genes are TRBV12-5 and TRBJ2-5; the D gene is possibly TRBD1 (5 bases). Germline loops: CDR1 LGHNT, CDR2 FRNRAP. Between the trimmed V and J ends, which lost 3 bases and 5 bases, there was a span of 13 bases. This CDR3 comprises 14 residues. The CDR3 is CASGFYRTVETQYF. The DNA of the CDR3 is TGTGCTAGTGGTTTTTACAGGACCGTGGAGACCCAGTACTTC.

The CDR3 DNA reads as TGTGCCAGCAGCCCGATTACACAGGGGGCAGGCGGCTACACCTTC. Translating gives CASSPITQGAGGYTF. V gene TRBV7-2 combines with J gene TRBJ1-2; 9 positions match TRBD1. Germline CDR1 is SGHTA and CDR2 is FQGNSA. The CDR3 loop spans 15 amino acids. Trimming removed 5 bases from V and 8 bases from J; junction bases left unmatched: 12.

V gene TRBV25-1 combines with J gene TRBJ1-1; TRBD1 might be the D (5 bases). In germline, CDR1 is MGHDK, CDR2 SYGVNS. This CDR3 region has 14 residues. Trimming shortened V by 3 bases and J by 7 bases, and 15 bases separated the two germline ends. CDR3: CASSDGAGIDEAFF. Here the CDR3 DNA reads TGTGCCAGCAGTGACGGTGCAGGGATTGATGAAGCTTTCTTT.

This chain links TRBV5-1 with TRBJ1-5; no firm D call. The CDR3 is made up of 14 amino acids. Per the germline V gene, CDR1 is SGHRS and CDR2 is YFSETQ. The V gene lost 2 bases and the J gene lost 9 bases, with 15 bases spanning the gap. The chain's CDR3 is CASSFRRPSGPQHF. The CDR3 nucleotides are TGCGCCAGCAGCTTCCGCAGGCCTTCAGGGCCCCAGCATTTT.

J is TRBJ1-2 and V is TRBV19; D is perhaps TRBD1 (5 bases). Trimming stripped 6 bases from V and 5 bases from J, with 7 bases between. The CDR3 consists of 11 residues. The V gene's germline CDR1 is LNHDA and CDR2 SQIVND (reference sequence). The CDR3 DNA sequence: TGTGCCAGTAGGACAGTTTATGGCTACACCTTC. Translated: CASRTVYGYTF.

The chain couples TRBV18 to TRBJ1-2; TRBD1 matches at 9 bases. Germline CDR1 KGHSH, CDR2 LQKENI. V shed 4 bases and J 7 bases; nucleotides not matched to a gene: 10. The CDR3 length is 15 residues. Here the CDR3 DNA reads TGTGCCAGCTCACAAGGGACCGACAGGGGGATTGGCTACACCTTC. Protein product: CASSQGTDRGIGYTF.

The chain employs TRBV14 and TRBJ2-1; D may be TRBD2 (6 bases). Germline-derived CDR1 and CDR2 are SGHDN and FVKESK. Trimming cost V 4 bases and J 2 bases, with 21 bases left between them. This CDR3 is built from 18 residues. The CDR3 loop is CASSPPGSGPRAYNEQFF. CDR3 in DNA: TGTGCCAGCAGCCCCCCGGGGAGCGGGCCCCGGGCCTACAATGAGCAGTTCTTC.

The CDR3 spells CASSPEGYGYTF. The DNA for the CDR3 is TGTGCCAGCAGTCCGGAGGGCTATGGCTACACCTTC. The chain uses TRBV12-3 or TRBV12-4 and TRBJ1-2; unclear D gene. There are 12 residues in the CDR3. With 5 bases removed from V and 4 bases from J, the gap between germline ends came to 8 bases.

J is TRBJ2-7 and V is TRBV2; the match to TRBD2 covers 8 bases. V was clipped by 10 bases and J by 2 bases; unmatched bases: 4. The length of the CDR3 is 12 residues. The germline V gene has CDR1 SNHLY and CDR2 FYNNEI. CDR3 amino acids: CATGTSPYEQYF. CDR3 DNA sequence: TGTGCCACCGGGACTAGTCCCTACGAGCAGTACTTC.

This rearrangement joins TRBV5-1 to TRBJ1-1; D is ambiguous. Germline CDR1 reads SGHRS; CDR2 reads YFSETQ. V was clipped by 0 bases and J by 0 bases, with 12 bases between them. The length of the CDR3 is 16 residues. CDR3 sequence (DNA): TGCGCCAGCAGCTTGGTCTCGGGTCGGGTGAACACTGAAGCTTTCTTT. Amino acids: CASSLVSGRVNTEAFF.

The rearrangement uses TRBV3-1 (or the pseudogene TRBV3-2) and TRBJ2-4, with TRBD1 matching 8 bases. The junction had 9 bases not matched to a gene; V was cut back by 8 bases and J by 6 bases. From germline, CDR1 is LGHDT and CDR2 YNNKEL (reference sequence). The CDR3 extends over 14 amino acids. The CDR3 DNA sequence: TGTGCCAGCGCAGGGGGCCCTTTGAGAAACATTCAGTACTTC. Protein: CASAGGPLRNIQYF.

V usage is TRBV9 and J usage is TRBJ1-3; D is perhaps TRBD1 (5 bases). Trimming left V 4 bases short and J 2 bases short, with 16 bases between. The CDR3 consists of 16 residues. Per germline, CDR1 SGDLS and CDR2 YYNGEE. CDR3 DNA: TGTGCCAGCAGCCTCACCCCGGGACTCACTGGAAACACCATATATTTT. It specifies CASSLTPGLTGNTIYF.

The V and J genes are TRBV29-1 and TRBJ2-7; D gene unclear. Trimming removed 4 bases at V and 5 bases at J, with 18 bases between. Germline V lookup: CDR1 SQVTM, CDR2 ANQGSEA. This CDR3 has 14 residues. CDR3 DNA: TGCAGCGTTGGAGACTTCATCGGGTCAAACGAGCAGTACTTC. Translating it yields CSVGDFIGSNEQYF.

The chain carries TRBV24-1 and TRBJ2-3; the match to TRBD1 covers 8 bases. The CDR3 sequence is 16 residues long. J lost 5 bases, V lost 6 bases, and 12 bases had no gene match. Germline CDR1 and CDR2: KGHDR and SFDVKD. The CDR3: CATSPGDRGGIDTQYF. For the CDR3, the DNA is TGTGCCACCAGTCCAGGTGACAGGGGAGGAATAGATACGCAGTATTTT.

The V call is TRBV19, the J call TRBJ1-3; D not certain. Germline V lookup: CDR1 LNHDA, CDR2 SQIVND (reference sequence). V dropped 2 bases and J dropped 4 bases, with 12 bases sitting between them. CDR3 size: 15 residues. CDR3 sequence (DNA): TGTGCCAGTAGTATACTTGGGAGTTCAGGAAACACCATATATTTT. It codes for CASSILGSSGNTIYF.

V gene TRBV3-1 (or the pseudogene TRBV3-2) combines with J gene TRBJ2-7, with D uncertain. CDR1 is LGHDT and CDR2 is YNNKEL in the germline V gene (reference sequence). The CDR3 has 14 residues. Trimming removed 0 bases from V and 4 bases from J, with 10 bases in between. CDR3 sequence: CASSQEGPLYEQYF. Written as DNA, the CDR3 is TGTGCCAGCAGCCAAGAGGGCCCTTTGTACGAGCAGTACTTC.

The chain uses TRBV27 and TRBJ2-3, with TRBD2 as a possible D gene (6 bases). The ends were cut back, 6 bases at V and 4 bases at J, with 17 bases in the middle. Germline V gene lookup returns CDR1 MNHEY and CDR2 SMNVEV (reference sequence). CDR3 length equals 15 residues. CDR3 region: CASSDLARPADTQYF. In DNA form, the CDR3 reads TGTGCCAGCAGCGACCTAGCGAGGCCCGCAGATACGCAGTATTTT.